This record covers a single T cell receptor beta chain. The antigen remains undetermined. Germline V gene data show CDR1 as LGHDT and CDR2 as YNNKEL (reference sequence). CDR3 size: 15 residues. Trimming left V 2 bases short and J 4 bases short, with 14 bases between. MiXCR, run by TCRdb on the 5' RACE reads, gives a single entry per CDR3 protein. Counted here are 450,000 to 500,000 distinct CDR3 sequences, around an eighth occurring once; the ten biggest clones make up approximately 0.98%. These data originate in a study of identical twins. Study outcomes and limitations: Cross-sectional statistics, not tracking of the same donors, supported the conclusions. A lower insertion count was a feature of abundant cord blood beta clonotypes, with no such feature in memory repertoires.

The sample was also linked to a second study, of yellow fever vaccine responses in identical twins.

The sequence was obtained from a woman aged 18-29 years in good health. Sequences were obtained from CD4+ T cells sorted from blood. The rearrangement joins TRBV3-1 to TRBJ1-2; no clear D. CDR3: CASSQRASVFYGYTF. The CDR3, as DNA: TGTGCCAGCAGCCAAAGAGCCAGTGTATTCTATGGCTACACCTTC.